Here is one T cell receptor (beta chain) with its context. The entry originates in a study of blood T cell repertoires in COVID-19. Repertoires were generated with immunoSEQ multiplex PCR, while TCRdb's copy carries only in-frame clones and drops some. This table has about 150,000 clones, under 85% appearing once. The CDR3 consists of 15 residues. Trimming at V came to 5 bases and at J to 6 bases, leaving 4 bases not matched to a gene. Per germline, CDR1 MNHEY and CDR2 SVGEGT. The V call is TRBV6-2 or TRBV6-3, the J call TRBJ1-6; 10 positions agree with TRBD1. The sample taken for sequencing was peripheral blood. The source of this sequence is a man aged 80 or over with COVID-19, enrolled during active disease. CDR3 nucleotide sequence: TGTGCCAGCAGTCTTTGGGACAGGGGTAATTCACCCCTCCACTTT. This encodes CASSLWDRGNSPLHF.